One and the same sample provided the 32 T cell receptor beta chains below, sequenced in a study of graft-versus-host responses after intestinal transplantation. Generated by immunoSEQ multiplex PCR, the TCRdb table keeps only in-frame clones and is missing some. The sample lists approximately 90,000 clones, 80% to 95% occurring once. These receptors' targets are unknown. The specimen comprised unstimulated CD8+ T cells sorted from spleen or lymph node cells, sampled before transplant. The receptors derive from a human donor who was the organ donor for an intestinal transplant.

V and J are TRBV28 and TRBJ1-1; D is perhaps TRBD1 (5 bases). Germline CDR1 MDHEN, CDR2 SYDVKM. The CDR3 runs 14 residues. The V end was cut by 6 bases, the J end by 5 bases, with 16 bases between. The CDR3: CASRGRQGGTEAFF. CDR3 nucleotide sequence: TGTGCCAGCAGAGGGAGGCAGGGAGGTACTGAAGCTTTCTTT.

The V gene is TRBV7-2, the J gene TRBJ2-1, with D maybe TRBD2 (5 bases). CDR3 size: 18 residues. The germline V gene has CDR1 SGHTA and CDR2 FQGNSA. Trimming stripped 1 base from V and 3 bases from J, with 19 bases between. CDR3 bases: TGTGCCAGCAGCTTAGTTCGGGCGGGCGCTAGGAGCTACAATGAGCAGTTCTTC. Translating gives CASSLVRAGARSYNEQFF.

The J gene is TRBJ2-3, the V gene TRBV29-1; D perhaps matches TRBD2 (6 bases). This CDR3 contains 14 residues. Germline lookup yields CDR1 SQVTM and CDR2 ANQGSEA. The germline V and J ends were trimmed by 7 bases and 4 bases, with 18 bases remaining between them. CDR3 residues: CSADLSREPDTQYF. The CDR3 nucleotides are TGCAGCGCCGACCTTTCGCGGGAACCAGATACGCAGTATTTT.

This chain links TRBV14 with TRBJ2-7, with a tentative D call TRBD2 (7 bases). CDR1 and CDR2 from the germline V gene are SGHDN and FVKESK. The CDR3 length is 16 residues. The ends were cut back, 1 base at V and 2 bases at J, with 15 bases in the middle. The CDR3 loop reads CASSQGAGGRAYEQYF. The CDR3 region has the DNA TGTGCCAGCAGCCAAGGGGCCGGGGGGCGAGCCTACGAGCAGTACTTC.

This chain uses TRBV25-1 with TRBJ2-1; D gene unclear. With 1 base removed from V and 0 bases from J, the gap between germline ends came to 16 bases. Germline CDR1 MGHDK, CDR2 SYGVNS. This CDR3 is 18 amino acids long. The CDR3, as DNA: TGTGCCAGCAGTGAATCGAGGCCGGGCAGCTACTCCTACAATGAGCAGTTCTTC. It yields the protein CASSESRPGSYSYNEQFF. The entire variable domain, with the rest obtained from reference TRBV25-1 and TRBJ2-1, is as follows: EADIYQTPRYLVIGTGKKITLECSQTMGHDKMYWYQQDPGMELHLIHYSYGVNSTEKGDLSSESTVSRIRTEHFPLTLESARPSHTSQYLCASSESRPGSYSYNEQFFGPGTRLTVL.

The chain employs TRBV6-5 and TRBJ2-1, with D perhaps being TRBD1 or TRBD2 (5 bases each). CDR1 is MNHEY, CDR2 SVGAGI, per germline. Trimming took 4 bases from V and 4 from J, leaving 17 bases between them. The CDR3 is made up of 16 amino acids. Written as DNA, the CDR3 is TGTGCCAGCAGTTCCGAAGGGGCGGGCATATACAATGAGCAGTTCTTC. This sequence encodes CASSSEGAGIYNEQFF.

The V call is TRBV12-5, the J call TRBJ2-3; 10 nucleotides agree with TRBD2. The length of the CDR3 is 15 residues. The germline V gene encodes CDR1 LGHNT and CDR2 FRNRAP. Trimming cost V 5 bases and J 2 bases; bases outside gene matches: 4. CDR3 coding DNA: TGTGCTAGTGGTCTAGCGGGAGTCGTCACAGATACGCAGTATTTT. It codes for CASGLAGVVTDTQYF.

This clone was counted once. The V and J genes are TRBV11-2 and TRBJ2-3; D unresolved. The germline V and J ends were trimmed by 0 bases and 6 bases, with 7 bases remaining between them. CDR1 and CDR2 from the germline V gene are SGHAT and FQNNGV. This CDR3 comprises 13 residues. The CDR3 sequence: CASSLEDADTQYF. CDR3 nucleotide sequence: TGTGCCAGCAGCTTAGAGGATGCTGATACGCAGTATTTT.

The rearrangement links TRBV5-4 to TRBJ1-6, with TRBD1 identical over 7 bases. Germline V lookup: CDR1 SGHNT, CDR2 YYREEE (reference sequence). V lost 4 bases to trimming and J lost 6 bases; unmatched junction nucleotides: 13. CDR3 size: 17 residues. The CDR3 DNA reads TGTGCCAGCAGCCAGGTTCCCGACAGGGAAGTTAATTCACCCCTCCACTTT. Its protein product is CASSQVPDREVNSPLHF. The full variable domain, with the rest looked up from reference TRBV5-4 and TRBJ1-6, is ETGVTQSPTHLIKTRGQQVTLRCSSQSGHNTVSWYQQALGQGPQFIFQYYREEENGRGNFPPRFSGLQFPNYSSELNVNALELDDSALYLCASSQVPDREVNSPLHFGNGTRLTVT.

V gene TRBV6-6 combines with J gene TRBJ2-3; maybe TRBD2 (5 bases). The CDR3 totals 13 residues. CDR1 MNHNY and CDR2 SVGAGI come from the germline V gene (reference sequence). The V and J ends lost 4 bases and 4 bases respectively, with 9 bases between them. CDR3 DNA: TGTGCCAGCAGTTTTCTCGGGGCAGATACGCAGTATTTT. Encoded protein: CASSFLGADTQYF.

V is TRBV5-6 and J is TRBJ2-5; 8 nucleotides line up with TRBD1. V lost 2 bases and J lost 7; bases outside the gene matches: 10. The CDR3 is 15 residues long. CDR1 and CDR2 (germline): SGHDT, YYEEEE. CDR3 sequence: CASSFETGDFVTQYF. The CDR3 nucleotides are TGTGCCAGCAGCTTCGAGACAGGGGATTTTGTGACCCAGTACTTC.

This rearrangement joins TRBV5-1 to TRBJ2-7; no reliable D call. V was shortened by 3 bases and J by 0 bases, with 7 bases between the two germline ends. The CDR3 covers 13 residues. Germline assignment: CDR1 SGHRS and CDR2 YFSETQ. Here the CDR3 DNA reads TGCGCCAGCAGCTCCGCATCCTCCTACGAGCAGTACTTC. Translated, it gives CASSSASSYEQYF.

This rearrangement joins TRBV9 to TRBJ2-3; D remains ambiguous. Germline V lookup: CDR1 SGDLS, CDR2 YYNGEE. Trimming shortened V by 4 bases and J by 6 bases, and 9 bases separated the two germline ends. The CDR3 covers 12 residues. CDR3 sequence: CASSTSGDTQYF. The CDR3 DNA is TGTGCCAGCAGCACCAGTGGGGATACGCAGTATTTT.

CDR3: CASSHISDTQYF. CDR3 in DNA: TGTGCCAGCAGCCACATCTCAGATACGCAGTATTTT. The chain is built from TRBV7-9 and TRBJ2-3; unclear D gene. Germline-derived CDR1 and CDR2 are SEHNR and FQNEAQ (reference sequence). V lost 5 bases, J lost 4 bases, and 7 bases lay in between. The CDR3 has 12 amino acids.

The chain employs TRBV6-1 and TRBJ1-2; possible D gene TRBD1, 5 bases. Germline V gene sequence: CDR1 MNHNS, CDR2 SASEGT. The CDR3 length is 15 residues. The ends were cut back, 7 bases at V and 4 bases at J, with 19 bases in the middle. The CDR3 nucleotides read TGTGCCAGCATTCCAACCTGGGAGGGGTTCTATGGCTACACCTTC. This encodes CASIPTWEGFYGYTF.

The chain has TRBV7-9 and TRBJ1-4, with D possibly TRBD1 on 6 matching bases. The CDR3 has 15 residues. V shed 4 bases and J shed 2 bases, with 11 bases lying between them. Germline loops: CDR1 SEHNR, CDR2 FQNEAQ (reference sequence). Here the CDR3 reads CASSYRGSTNEKLFF. CDR3 nucleotides: TGTGCCAGCAGCTATAGGGGGTCGACTAATGAAAAACTGTTTTTT.

The rearrangement joins TRBV25-1 to TRBJ1-1; the D is unclear. Germline CDR1 reads MGHDK; CDR2 reads SYGVNS. Trimming removed 4 bases from V and 1 base from J, with 13 bases in between. The CDR3 has 15 amino acids. CDR3 in DNA: TGTGCCAGCAGTGCGGCCCCATCAGGGAACACTGAAGCTTTCTTT. Protein sequence: CASSAAPSGNTEAFF.

This chain connects TRBV5-1 to TRBJ2-7; D gene uncertain. CDR3 length: 12 amino acids. CDR1 and CDR2 from the germline V gene are SGHRS and YFSETQ. Trimming stripped 1 base from V and 3 bases from J, with 5 bases between. CDR3 in DNA: TGCGCCAGCAGCTTGAACAGCTACGAGCAGTACTTC. Translated, it gives CASSLNSYEQYF. The variable domain in full, completed from reference TRBV5-1 and TRBJ2-7, reads KAGVTQTPRYLIKTRGQQVTLSCSPISGHRSVSWYQQTPGQGLQFLFEYFSETQRNKGNFPGRFSGRQFSNSRSEMNVSTLELGDSALYLCASSLNSYEQYFGPGTRLTVT.

This clone occurred once. This chain links TRBV5-4 with TRBJ2-1; D remains unclear. CDR3 size: 12 residues. Deletions cut 2 bases from V and 7 bases from J, with 7 bases between. Germline CDR1 reads SGHNT; CDR2 reads YYREEE (reference sequence). CDR3 in amino acids: CASSLSGNEQFF. For the CDR3, the DNA is TGTGCCAGCAGCTTAAGTGGTAATGAGCAGTTCTTC.

In this sample, this clone turned up once. The chain carries TRBV11-2 and TRBJ2-1; D is unresolved. The CDR3 contains 13 residues. V was cut by 6 bases and J by 3 bases, with 9 bases left in between. The germline gives CDR1 SGHAT, CDR2 FQNNGV. The CDR3 region is CASRPDDYNEQFF. The CDR3 bases are TGTGCCAGCAGACCCGACGACTACAATGAGCAGTTCTTC.

This clone has only one observation. The chain recombines TRBV6-5 with TRBJ1-4; 8 nucleotides match TRBD1. CDR1 MNHEY and CDR2 SVGAGI come from the germline V gene. CDR3 size: 15 residues. Losses at the gene ends were 7 bases for V and 8 bases for J; bases not matched to a gene: 12. The chain's CDR3 is CASTLSGQGGEKLFF. The CDR3 nucleotides read TGTGCCAGCACCCTAAGCGGACAGGGCGGGGAAAAACTGTTTTTT.

V and J are TRBV11-2 and TRBJ2-2, with D tentatively TRBD1 (6 bases). V lost 5 bases to trimming and J lost 0 bases, with 13 bases between them. Germline values: CDR1 SGHAT, CDR2 FQNNGV. The CDR3 spans 16 residues. Here the CDR3 reads CASSPVGGPNTGELFF. The DNA for the CDR3 is TGTGCCAGCAGCCCGGTTGGGGGCCCGAACACCGGGGAGCTGTTTTTT.

V is TRBV15 and J is TRBJ1-3, with a weak D call TRBD1 (6 bases). The germline V gene has CDR1 LNHNV and CDR2 YYDKDF (reference sequence). The ends were cut back, 4 bases at V and 0 bases at J, with 10 bases in the middle. The CDR3 runs 15 residues. This CDR3 is CATSTDRISGNTIYF. CDR3 sequence (DNA): TGTGCCACCAGCACGGACAGAATCTCTGGAAACACCATATATTTT.

This clone is a singleton in its sample. V usage is TRBV28 and J usage is TRBJ1-2; TRBD1 is a possible D gene (6 bases). The V end lost 5 bases, the J end lost 4 bases, and 17 bases lay between the germline ends. CDR3 length: 15 amino acids. The germline CDR1 and CDR2 sequences are MDHEN and SYDVKM. The CDR3 is CASSIPGQKSYGYTF. CDR3 DNA sequence: TGTGCCAGCAGTATACCGGGACAAAAATCCTATGGCTACACCTTC.

This CDR3 is CASSSEVPTGELFF. In nucleotides, the CDR3 is TGCGCCAGCAGCTCTGAGGTTCCCACCGGGGAGCTGTTTTTT. J is TRBJ2-2 and V is TRBV5-1; D is unclear. This CDR3 comprises 14 residues. V was pared by 3 bases and J by 4 bases, with 10 bases between. Germline-derived CDR1 and CDR2 are SGHRS and YFSETQ.

The V and J genes are TRBV18 and TRBJ2-1; unclear D gene. In germline, CDR1 is KGHSH, CDR2 LQKENI. CDR3 size: 14 residues. V was trimmed by 4 bases and J by 4 bases, leaving 11 bases between them. In DNA form, the CDR3 reads TGTGCCAGCTCACTTGCTGCTAGTTACAATGAGCAGTTCTTC. Translating gives CASSLAASYNEQFF.

The genes are TRBV5-6 and TRBJ2-7, with D maybe TRBD2 (6 bases). CDR3 length: 14 amino acids. V was clipped by 4 bases and J by 0 bases, with 11 bases between them. Germline CDR1 is SGHDT and CDR2 is YYEEEE. The CDR3 region has the DNA TGTGCCAGCAGCGCGCTAGCGAACTCCTACGAGCAGTACTTC. This translates into CASSALANSYEQYF.

The V and J genes are TRBV9 and TRBJ2-2; weak D call: TRBD1 (5 bases). V was pared by 3 bases and J by 0 bases, with 15 bases between. The CDR3 contains 17 residues. Germline V gene data show CDR1 as SGDLS and CDR2 as YYNGEE. DNA for the CDR3: TGTGCCAGCAGCGGGGGCCCGTATGGGGCGAACACCGGGGAGCTGTTTTTT. As protein: CASSGGPYGANTGELFF.

A note on this clone: Other DNA sequences in this specimen translate into the identical CDR3. The rearrangement links TRBV6-4 to TRBJ2-3, with a possible D match to TRBD1 (5 bases). Germline V gene data show CDR1 as MRHNA and CDR2 as SNTAGT. The CDR3 totals 14 residues. V shed 0 bases and J shed 4 bases, with 8 bases lying between them. The CDR3 here is CASSDSGRADTQYF. The DNA for the CDR3 is TGTGCCAGCAGTGACTCGGGCAGGGCAGATACGCAGTATTTT.

The J gene is TRBJ2-2, the V gene TRBV5-4; D assignment may be TRBD1 or TRBD2 (5 bases each). The germline V gene has CDR1 SGHNT and CDR2 YYREEE (reference sequence). The CDR3 is 14 amino acids. Between the trimmed V and J ends, which lost 4 bases and 2 bases, there was a span of 9 bases. The CDR3 region has the DNA TGTGCCAGCAGCAAGGGACCAAACACCGGGGAGCTGTTTTTT. Amino acids: CASSKGPNTGELFF.

The chain recombines TRBV6-5 with TRBJ2-3, with 8 nucleotides matching TRBD1. This CDR3 region has 14 residues. Trimming at V came to 4 bases and at J to 4 bases, leaving 4 bases not matched to a gene. Germline V gene data show CDR1 as MNHEY and CDR2 as SVGAGI. CDR3 residues: CASSFRGPPDTQYF. CDR3 coding DNA: TGTGCCAGCAGTTTCAGGGGGCCCCCAGATACGCAGTATTTT.

This chain uses TRBV15 with TRBJ2-3; possible D gene TRBD2, 5 bases. In germline, CDR1 is LNHNV, CDR2 YYDKDF (reference sequence). This CDR3 contains 17 residues. V lost 0 bases and J 1 base, leaving 14 bases between the germline ends. The CDR3 DNA sequence: TGTGCCACCAGCAGAGATGAAGGACTTAGAGGCACAGATACGCAGTATTTT. Translation: CATSRDEGLRGTDTQYF.